What follows are 2 T cell receptor beta chains derived from one specimen sequenced in a study of tumor-infiltrating lymphocytes in primary liver carcinoma. The study extracted blood RNA from unsorted whole blood and also extracted germline DNA. A primer in the constant region served to generate TCR beta cDNA from approximately 460 ng of total RNA. Libraries for TCR beta were built through three nested multiplex PCR rounds, which together made up a slightly modified ARM-PCR procedure. The opening two PCR rounds, approximately 10 cycles each, paired TRBV1-TRBV30 forward primers with a C-beta reverse primer. TCRdb used MiXCR to reprocess the multiplex PCR reads, holding one entry per CDR3 protein. The data show 300,000 to 400,000 distinct CDR3 sequences, 65% seen once. Sequences were obtained from peripheral blood. The receptors here all came from a man between 35 and 55 years old with primary liver carcinoma and hepatitis B virus infection.

Turning to this clonotype: A much larger clonotype is one base distant, so this may be a read error. This sequence joins TRBV10-3 and TRBJ2-2; D is ambiguous. The CDR3 is made up of 14 amino acids. Trimming cost V 8 bases and J 0 bases, with 10 bases left between them. The germline gives CDR1 ENHRY, CDR2 SYGVKD. The CDR3 is CAIEEDSNTGELFF. CDR3 nucleotides: TGTGCCATCGAAGAGGATTCGAACACCGGGGAGCTGTTTTTT.

Remarks on this clonotype: The missing conserved phenylalanine or tryptophan at the end of this CDR3 makes a read error likely. No DNA is shown, since the ends of the CDR3 on it are uncertain; the CDR3 is the one TCRdb lists. The rearrangement links TRBV11-3 to TRBJ2-3; the table's D call TRBD1 went unverified against the DNA. Including both end residues, the CDR3 is 13 amino acids long. Germline V lookup: CDR1 SGHNT, CDR2 YENEEA. The chain's CDR3 is CASSSDRGGTQYS.